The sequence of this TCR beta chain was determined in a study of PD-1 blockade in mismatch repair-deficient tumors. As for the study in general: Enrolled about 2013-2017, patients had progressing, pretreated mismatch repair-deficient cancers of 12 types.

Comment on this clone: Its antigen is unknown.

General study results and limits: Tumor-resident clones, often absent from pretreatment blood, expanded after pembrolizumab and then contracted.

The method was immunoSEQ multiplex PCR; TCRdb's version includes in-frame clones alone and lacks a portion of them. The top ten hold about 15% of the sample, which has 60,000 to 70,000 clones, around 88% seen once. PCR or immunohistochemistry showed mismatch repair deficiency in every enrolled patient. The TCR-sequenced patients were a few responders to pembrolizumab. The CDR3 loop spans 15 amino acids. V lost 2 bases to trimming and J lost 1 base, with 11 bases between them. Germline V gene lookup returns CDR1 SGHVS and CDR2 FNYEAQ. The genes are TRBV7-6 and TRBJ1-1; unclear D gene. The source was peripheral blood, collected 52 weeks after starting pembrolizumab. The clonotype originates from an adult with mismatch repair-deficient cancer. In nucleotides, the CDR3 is TGTGCCAGCAGCTTATCGAGAGTGGGGAACACTGAAGCTTTCTTT. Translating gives CASSLSRVGNTEAFF.